One and the same sample provided the 30 T cell receptor beta chains below, sequenced in a study of shared clonotypes between healthy human individuals. Method: immunoSEQ multiplex PCR; TCRdb's copy keeps in-frame clones and lacks some. This table holds fewer than 550,000 clones, approximately 79% found once. Specimen: PBMCs. These receptors all come from a woman between 40 and 50 years old in good health. Some clones in this sample may be carry-over from other donors' samples.

The gene calls are TRBV2 and TRBJ2-1; D is possibly TRBD2 (6 bases). The germline V gene encodes CDR1 SNHLY and CDR2 FYNNEI. V lost 4 bases and J lost 9, with 16 bases in between. The CDR3 consists of 14 residues. CDR3 sequence: CASSVDFGGGEQFF. The CDR3 bases are TGTGCCAGCAGTGTGGACTTCGGGGGTGGTGAGCAGTTCTTC.

J is TRBJ1-6 and V is TRBV30, with 8 bases identical to TRBD1. Germline CDR1 is GTSNPN and CDR2 is SVGIG (reference sequence). V trimming: 2 bases; J trimming: 7 bases; junction bases outside the gene matches: 7. This CDR3 contains 15 residues. CDR3 bases: TGTGCCTGGAGTTTCCTCAGGGGGCCAAATTCACCCCTCCACTTT. This sequence encodes CAWSFLRGPNSPLHF.

The chain uses TRBV28 and TRBJ2-3; 12 bases align to TRBD2. CDR1 MDHEN and CDR2 SYDVKM come from the germline V gene. V was pared by 7 bases and J by 3 bases, with 20 bases of the junction left unmatched. The CDR3 consists of 20 residues. DNA for the CDR3: TGTGCCAGCAACCTAGGAAGACGGGCTAGCGGGAGGGCCCGGACAGATACGCAGTATTTT. Translation gives CASNLGRRASGRARTDTQYF.

This clone appeared once. V gene TRBV28 combines with J gene TRBJ2-7, with D perhaps matching TRBD1 (6 bases). This CDR3 is built from 13 residues. Germline CDR1 reads MDHEN; CDR2 reads SYDVKM. Trimming left V 6 bases short and J 4 bases short, with 13 bases between. The CDR3 region has the DNA TGTGCCAGCAGAACTACAGGGAAGTACGAGCAGTACTTC. It codes for CASRTTGKYEQYF.

This clone was detected a few times. This chain connects TRBV6-1 to TRBJ1-5, with 8 bases aligning to TRBD1. The germline V gene has CDR1 MNHNS and CDR2 SASEGT. J lost 2 bases, V lost 9 bases, and 6 bases had no gene match. The CDR3 sequence is 14 residues long. Written as DNA, the CDR3 is TGTGCCAGTACCGCGACAGGGGGCAATCAGCCCCAGCATTTT. Its translation is CASTATGGNQPQHF.

In this sample, this clone turned up once. Written as DNA, the CDR3 is TGTGCCAGCATGGTGTCAGGGGCCTTTGGCTACACCTTC. Its protein is CASMVSGAFGYTF. The chain is built from TRBV28 and TRBJ1-2; D possibly corresponds to TRBD1 (6 bases). The CDR3 loop spans 13 amino acids. Germline V gene data show CDR1 as MDHEN and CDR2 as SYDVKM. V was clipped by 7 bases and J by 7 bases, with 16 bases between them.

The CDR3 sequence: CASSLATRGGTDTQYF. In DNA form, the CDR3 reads TGCGCCAGCAGCTTGGCCACGCGGGGGGGCACAGATACGCAGTATTTT. The chain couples TRBV5-1 to TRBJ2-3; TRBD2 agrees at 8 bases. The J segment lost 1 base and the V segment lost 0 bases, leaving 4 bases of the junction unmatched. This CDR3 comprises 16 residues. Per the germline V gene, CDR1 is SGHRS and CDR2 is YFSETQ.

The chain is built from TRBV4-1 and TRBJ2-2; D unresolved. Germline assignment: CDR1 MGHRA and CDR2 YSYEKL. V lost 1 base, J lost 4 bases, and 10 bases lay in between. This CDR3 spans 15 amino acids. Here the CDR3 reads CASSQAASLTGELFF. The DNA of the CDR3 is TGCGCCAGCAGCCAAGCCGCCTCCCTCACCGGGGAGCTGTTTTTT.

The chain couples TRBV18 to TRBJ2-2; 7 nucleotides agree with TRBD1. The ends lost 4 bases at V and 1 base at J; junction bases unmatched: 3. From germline, CDR1 is KGHSH and CDR2 LQKENI. The length of the CDR3 is 15 residues. CDR3 nucleotides: TGTGCCAGCTCACTCCGACAGGGGAACACCGGGGAGCTGTTTTTT. Translated: CASSLRQGNTGELFF.

This rearrangement joins TRBV20-1 to TRBJ1-1; D is unclear. V lost 2 bases and J lost 7, with 8 bases in between. The CDR3 covers 11 residues. Looked up from germline, CDR1 is DFQATT and CDR2 is SNEGSKA (reference sequence). CDR3 sequence: CSARWGNEAFF. In DNA form, the CDR3 reads TGCAGTGCTAGATGGGGAAATGAAGCTTTCTTT.

This clone appeared a single time. The chain links TRBV5-1 to TRBJ2-1, with 8 bases aligning to TRBD2. Germline V gives CDR1 SGHRS, CDR2 YFSETQ. The CDR3 sequence is 18 residues long. The V gene end was trimmed by 3 bases and the J gene end by 9 bases; junction bases not matched to a gene: 20. The DNA of the CDR3 is TGCGCCAGCAGCTCGTCAACCGGGACTAGGCTTGGGTTGGTTGAGCAGTTCTTC. Translating gives CASSSSTGTRLGLVEQFF.

V and J are TRBV28 and TRBJ2-1; 8 positions match TRBD2. The CDR3 is 15 residues long. V dropped 5 bases and J dropped 2; count of bases not matched to a gene: 5. Germline CDR1 reads MDHEN; CDR2 reads SYDVKM. For the CDR3, the DNA is TGTGCCAGCAGTAAAACTAGCGGCCCCTACAATGAGCAGTTCTTC. Encoded protein: CASSKTSGPYNEQFF.

Here the CDR3 reads CASSSGQGALRNIQYF. In DNA, the CDR3 is TGTGCCAGCAGCTCGGGACAGGGGGCCCTCAGGAACATTCAGTACTTC. The chain carries TRBV5-4 and TRBJ2-4; 12 bases line up with TRBD1. This CDR3 spans 16 amino acids. The germline CDR1 and CDR2 sequences are SGHNT and YYREEE (reference sequence). Losses at the gene ends were 3 bases for V and 7 bases for J; bases not matched to a gene: 8.

This sequence joins TRBV6-9 and TRBJ2-7, with D unclear. The V end lost 8 bases, the J end lost 2 bases, and 22 bases lay between the germline ends. The CDR3 has 16 residues. CDR1 is MNHGY and CDR2 is SVAAGI in the germline V gene. CDR3 residues: CASPLPGEVIAYEQYF. The CDR3 region has the DNA TGTGCCAGCCCACTACCAGGAGAAGTCATCGCCTACGAGCAGTACTTC.

Remarks on this clone: This could be a read error, since a much larger clone is one nucleotide away. The chain uses TRBV2 and TRBJ1-4; a weak D match, TRBD1 (5 bases). Germline V gene lookup returns CDR1 SNHLY and CDR2 FYNNEI. The CDR3 sequence is 15 residues long. V lost 6 bases to trimming and J lost 8 bases, with 19 bases between them. CDR3 in amino acids: CASRASRGSGEKLFF. Written as DNA, the CDR3 is TGTGCCAGCAGAGCGTCGAGGGGCAGCGGGGAAAAACTGTTTTTT.

Notes on this clone: At one end, the junction sequence differs from germline, possibly due to a read error. This sample also contains other DNA sequences that code for the same CDR3. The chain links TRBV28 to TRBJ1-1; D gene ambiguous. This CDR3 contains 11 residues. Germline CDR1 and CDR2: MDHEN and SYDVKM. CDR3 nucleotide sequence: TGTGCCAACAGTACTTACACTGAGGCTTTCTTT. It yields the protein CANSTYTEAFF.

This chain links TRBV7-9 with TRBJ1-2; D ambiguous. The CDR3 covers 15 residues. Germline lookup yields CDR1 SEHNR and CDR2 FQNEAQ (reference sequence). V was trimmed by 4 bases and J by 0 bases, leaving 12 bases between them. The CDR3 nucleotides are TGTGCCAGCAGCTCACCGGACCTACCTAACTATGGCTACACCTTC. This gives the protein CASSSPDLPNYGYTF.

The V and J genes are TRBV18 and TRBJ1-1; D perhaps matches TRBD1 (5 bases). V was trimmed by 4 bases and J by 3 bases, leaving 9 bases between them. The germline V gene encodes CDR1 KGHSH and CDR2 LQKENI. The CDR3 length is 13 residues. The CDR3 is CASSQGFDTEAFF. The CDR3 DNA is TGTGCCAGCTCACAGGGGTTTGACACTGAAGCTTTCTTT.

The rearrangement joins TRBV4-1 to TRBJ2-7, with D possibly matching TRBD2 (6 bases). Germline V lookup: CDR1 MGHRA, CDR2 YSYEKL. This CDR3 is built from 15 residues. V was shortened by 1 base and J by 5 bases, with 15 bases between the two germline ends. The CDR3 sequence is CASSQVSSEWNEQYF. Here the CDR3 DNA reads TGCGCCAGCAGCCAAGTTTCTAGCGAGTGGAACGAGCAGTACTTC.

This clone turned up a few times. The CDR3 here is CASSLEGGTEAFF. The CDR3 coding sequence is TGCGCCAGCAGCTTGGAGGGGGGCACTGAAGCTTTCTTT. This chain uses TRBV5-1 with TRBJ1-1, with D possibly being TRBD1 (6 bases). Trimming took off 0 bases at V and 4 bases at J, with 7 bases between the two ends. The CDR3 runs 13 residues. Germline V gene data show CDR1 as SGHRS and CDR2 as YFSETQ.

This clone has a single count. This chain joins TRBV5-6 and TRBJ2-7; 7 nucleotides match TRBD2. This CDR3 comprises 16 residues. Germline values: CDR1 SGHDT, CDR2 YYEEEE. V was pared by 0 bases and J by 0 bases, with 6 bases of the junction left unmatched. The CDR3 DNA reads as TGTGCCAGCAGCTTGGGTCCAGCGGGAAGCTCCTACGAGCAGTACTTC. It codes for CASSLGPAGSSYEQYF.

Only a few counts were recorded for this clone. The CDR3, as DNA: TGCGCCAGCAGCTGGAGAGATCTACAGGGGGCTGGCACAGATACGCAGTATTTT. Its translation: CASSWRDLQGAGTDTQYF. The J gene is TRBJ2-3, the V gene TRBV5-1; 9 positions match TRBD1. Germline-derived CDR1 and CDR2 are SGHRS and YFSETQ. J gave up 1 base and V 3 bases, and 12 bases lay outside the gene matches. There are 18 residues in the CDR3.

The gene calls are TRBV25-1 and TRBJ2-1; D might be TRBD1 (7 bases). This CDR3 has 17 residues. V dropped 1 base and J dropped 8 bases, with 21 bases sitting between them. Germline V gene lookup returns CDR1 MGHDK and CDR2 SYGVNS. The CDR3 is CASSELIGRTGLDEQFF. The CDR3 nucleotides read TGTGCCAGCAGTGAATTGATAGGGAGGACAGGCCTGGATGAGCAGTTCTTC.

V gene TRBV29-1 combines with J gene TRBJ1-4; D is undetermined. The CDR3 has 13 amino acids. Trimming cost V 4 bases and J 5 bases, with 11 bases left between them. Germline V CDR1 and CDR2: SQVTM, ANQGSEA. In DNA form, the CDR3 reads TGCAGCGTTGGGGCCGACGGAAATGAAAAACTGTTTTTT. It specifies CSVGADGNEKLFF.

This clone was seen only once. The rearrangement uses TRBV6-5 and TRBJ1-2; TRBD1 aligns across 7 bases. The CDR3 is made up of 14 amino acids. Germline CDR1 MNHEY, CDR2 SVGAGI. V dropped 5 bases and J dropped 4; count of bases not matched to a gene: 7. The CDR3 region has the DNA TGTGCCAGCAGTCCGACAGGGAAGACCTATGGCTACACCTTC. Protein sequence: CASSPTGKTYGYTF.

This chain connects TRBV11-2 to TRBJ2-2; 8 bases agree with TRBD1. J lost 4 bases, V lost 4 bases, and 5 bases had no gene match. CDR1 and CDR2 from the germline V gene are SGHAT and FQNNGV. The CDR3 extends over 15 amino acids. CDR3 sequence (DNA): TGTGCCAGCAGCTCCTCGGACAGGGCCACCGGGGAGCTGTTTTTT. Residues: CASSSSDRATGELFF. The full variable domain, completed using reference TRBV11-2 and TRBJ2-2, is EAGVAQSPRYKIIEKRQSVAFWCNPISGHATLYWYQQILGQGPKLLIQFQNNGVVDDSQLPKDRFSAERLKGVDSTLKIQPAKLEDSAVYLCASSSSDRATGELFFGEGSRLTVL.

This chain uses TRBV28 with TRBJ1-5; tentatively, D is TRBD1 (5 bases). Germline V lookup: CDR1 MDHEN, CDR2 SYDVKM. Trimming left V 7 bases short and J 5 bases short, with 18 bases between. This CDR3 region has 15 residues. The CDR3 sequence is CASIYQGNPDQPQHF. The CDR3 coding sequence is TGTGCCAGCATTTATCAGGGAAACCCCGATCAGCCCCAGCATTTT.

This chain links TRBV25-1 with TRBJ2-1; 12 bases agree with TRBD2. The CDR3 has 15 amino acids. Trimming cost V 5 bases and J 9 bases; bases outside gene matches: 8. In germline, CDR1 is MGHDK, CDR2 SYGVNS. CDR3 in amino acids: CASSPRTSGISEQFF. CDR3 DNA sequence: TGTGCCAGCAGTCCCCGGACTAGCGGGATATCTGAGCAGTTCTTC.

This clone showed up just a few times. The V call is TRBV11-2, the J call TRBJ2-3; TRBD1 or TRBD2 may be the D gene (5 bases each). The V end was cut by 6 bases, the J end by 5 bases, with 18 bases between. CDR1 and CDR2 (germline): SGHAT, FQNNGV. The CDR3 length is 15 residues. The CDR3 DNA sequence: TGTGCCAGCAGACAGGCGGGCCGGAAGATAGATACGCAGTATTTT. Encoded protein: CASRQAGRKIDTQYF.

The chain links TRBV9 to TRBJ1-4, with 8 bases lining up with TRBD1. Germline trimming cut 0 bases from V and 0 bases from J; bases unmatched to any gene: 4. This CDR3 spans 17 amino acids. Germline CDR1 is SGDLS and CDR2 is YYNGEE. CDR3 bases: TGTGCCAGCAGCGTAGCCGGACAGGGAGCAACTAATGAAAAACTGTTTTTT. Protein sequence: CASSVAGQGATNEKLFF.